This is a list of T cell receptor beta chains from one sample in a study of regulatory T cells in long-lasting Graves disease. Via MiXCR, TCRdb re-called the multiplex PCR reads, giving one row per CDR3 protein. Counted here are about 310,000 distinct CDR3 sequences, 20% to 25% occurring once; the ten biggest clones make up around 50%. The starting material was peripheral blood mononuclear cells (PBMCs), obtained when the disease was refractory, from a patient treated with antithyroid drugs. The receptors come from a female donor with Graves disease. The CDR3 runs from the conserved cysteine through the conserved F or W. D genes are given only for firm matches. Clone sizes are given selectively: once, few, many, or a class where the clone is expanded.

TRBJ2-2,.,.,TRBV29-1,TGCAGCGTCCTCGAGGGCGCGAACACCGGGGAGCTGTTTTTT,CSVLEGANTGELFF
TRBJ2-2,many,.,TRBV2,TGTGCCAGCAGTGAAGCGCGACCAGCGGCCACGAACACCGGGGAGCTGTTTTTT,CASSEARPAATNTGELFF
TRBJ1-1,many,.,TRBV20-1,TGCAGTGCTCCTAAGACAGGGAACACTGAAGCTTTCTTT,CSAPKTGNTEAFF
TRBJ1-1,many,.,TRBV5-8,TGTGCCAGCAGCTTGTACCTGGTGAACACTGAAGCTTTCTTT,CASSLYLVNTEAFF
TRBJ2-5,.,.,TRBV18,TGTGCCAGCTCACCACCTATGGGAGGTGGAGAGACCCAGTACTTC,CASSPPMGGGETQYF
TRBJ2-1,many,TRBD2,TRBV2,TGTGCCAGCAGTTGGGGACTAGCGGGTCCCTACAATGAGCAGTTCTTC,CASSWGLAGPYNEQFF
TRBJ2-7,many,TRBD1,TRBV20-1,TGCAGTGCAAGAACGGGACAGGCCTACGAGCAGTACTTC,CSARTGQAYEQYF
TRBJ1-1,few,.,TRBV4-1,TGCGCCAGCAGCCAAGAGCCTCGGGGATATGAAGCTTTCTTT,CASSQEPRGYEAFF
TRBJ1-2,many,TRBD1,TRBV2,TGTGCCAGCAGCCAAGACAGGGGATATGGCTACACCTTC,CASSQDRGYGYTF
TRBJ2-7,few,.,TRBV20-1,TGCAGTGCTAGGTCCTATCAGAGCTCCTACGAGCAGTACTTC,CSARSYQSSYEQYF
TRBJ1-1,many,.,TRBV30,TGTGCCTGGAGTGCGGCGAACACTGAAGCTTTCTTT,CAWSAANTEAFF
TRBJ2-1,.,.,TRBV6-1,TGTGCCAGCAGCGCCCTAGTTGAGCAGTTCTTC,CASSALVEQFF
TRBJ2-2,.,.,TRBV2,TGTGCCAGCAGAGAGGTTGCCGGGGAGCTGTTTTTT,CASREVAGELFF
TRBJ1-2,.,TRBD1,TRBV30,TGTGCCTGGAACGGGGACAGGGTGAGCTACACCTTC,CAWNGDRVSYTF
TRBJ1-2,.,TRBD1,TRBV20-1,TGCAGTGCCCCCCACGGCGGGACAGGGATGTCAAACTATGGCTACACCTTC,CSAPHGGTGMSNYGYTF
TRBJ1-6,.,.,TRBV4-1,TGCGCCAGCAGCCAACTAAAGATCGACCCTCACTCCTATAATTCACCCCTCCACTTT,CASSQLKIDPHSYNSPLHF
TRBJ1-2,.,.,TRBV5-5,TGTGCCAGCAGCCCTGGGACATACAGCTACACCTTC,CASSPGTYSYTF
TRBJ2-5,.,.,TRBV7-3,TGTGCCAGCAGCTTAATCTCCGACAGAGACCAAGAGACCCAGTACTTC,CASSLISDRDQETQYF
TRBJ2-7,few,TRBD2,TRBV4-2,TGTGCCAGCAGCCAAGTGGACGGGAGGGCCCGAGAGCAGTACTTC,CASSQVDGRAREQYF
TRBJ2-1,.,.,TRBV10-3,TGTGCCATCAGTGAGGCAGGGTCCTACAATGAGCAGTTCTTC,CAISEAGSYNEQFF
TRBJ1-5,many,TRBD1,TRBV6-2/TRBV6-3,TGTGCCAGCAGTGCTTACTCGTTACAGGGGGCAGGCAATCAGCCCCAGCATTTT,CASSAYSLQGAGNQPQHF
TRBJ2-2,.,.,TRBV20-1,TGCAGTGCCTTGCAGTGGGACACCGGGGAGCTGTTTTTT,CSALQWDTGELFF
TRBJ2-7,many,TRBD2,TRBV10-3,TGTGCCATCAGTGATTTTAGCGGGGGTAGCTCCTACGAGCAGTACTTC,CAISDFSGGSSYEQYF
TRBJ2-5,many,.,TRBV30,TGTGCCGGTCTCTTATCGTACCAAGAGACCCAGTACTTC,CAGLLSYQETQYF
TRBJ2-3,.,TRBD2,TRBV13,TGTGCCAGCAGCTTAAATTCGGGAGGGCCATTGGGAGATACGCAGTATTTT,CASSLNSGGPLGDTQYF
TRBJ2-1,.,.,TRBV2,TGTGCCAGCAGTGAACTTGACTATCCCTACAATGAGCAGTTCTTC,CASSELDYPYNEQFF
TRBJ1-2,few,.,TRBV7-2,TGTGCCAGCAGCTACCCCCGGACGAACTATGGCTACACCTTC,CASSYPRTNYGYTF
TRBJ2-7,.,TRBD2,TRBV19,TGTGCCAGTAGGACTAGCGGGGGATCCTACGAGCAGTACTTC,CASRTSGGSYEQYF
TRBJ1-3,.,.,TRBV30,TGTGCCTGGAGTGTACGCAGCGGAAACACCATATATTTT,CAWSVRSGNTIYF
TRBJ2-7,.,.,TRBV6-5,TGTGCCAGCAGTTACTTACCGGGGTCGCAAGAGCAGTACTTC,CASSYLPGSQEQYF
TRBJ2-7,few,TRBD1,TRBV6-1,TGTGCCAGCAGGTACAACCGGGACAGGATCTACGAGCAGTACTTC,CASRYNRDRIYEQYF
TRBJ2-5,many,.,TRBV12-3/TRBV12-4,TGTGCCAGCAGCCTACAGGATGAAGAGACCCAGTACTTC,CASSLQDEETQYF
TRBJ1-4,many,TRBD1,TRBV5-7,TGTGCCAGCAGCCCTTCGACAGGGCGGATGGATGAAAAACTGTTTTTT,CASSPSTGRMDEKLFF
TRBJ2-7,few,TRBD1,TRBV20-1,TGCAGTGCTATCCCGACGACAGGGCCGAACGAGCAGTACTTC,CSAIPTTGPNEQYF
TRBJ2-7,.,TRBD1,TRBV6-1,TGTGCCAGCAGTCGGGACAGGCATTCCTACGAGCAGTACTTC,CASSRDRHSYEQYF
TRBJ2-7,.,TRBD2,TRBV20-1,TGCAGTGCTAGCCCTATGACTAGCGGGAGTAACGAGCAGTACTTC,CSASPMTSGSNEQYF
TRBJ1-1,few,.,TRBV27,TGTGCCAGCAGTTTATCAGGGGGGACCACTGAAGCTTTCTTT,CASSLSGGTTEAFF
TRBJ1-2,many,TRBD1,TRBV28,TGTGCCAGCGATATCCGGACAGGAGCCTATGGCTACACCTTC,CASDIRTGAYGYTF
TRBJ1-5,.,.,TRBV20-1,TGCAGTGCTAGAGAGAGCAATCAGCCCCAGCATTTT,CSARESNQPQHF
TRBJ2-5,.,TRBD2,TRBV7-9,TGTGCCAGCAGCCCTAAGGGACTAGCGGGACAAGAGACCCAGTACTTC,CASSPKGLAGQETQYF
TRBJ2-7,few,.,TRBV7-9,TGTGCCAGCAGCTCCACTAGCTTGGAGTCCTACGAGCAGTACTTC,CASSSTSLESYEQYF
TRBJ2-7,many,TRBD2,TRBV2,TGTGCCAGCAGTGAAAGACCGGGACTAGTGGCCTCCTACGAGCAGTACTTC,CASSERPGLVASYEQYF
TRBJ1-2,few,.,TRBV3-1,TGTGCCAGCAGCCAAGATTGGGGGGCTAGCGGCTACACCTTC,CASSQDWGASGYTF
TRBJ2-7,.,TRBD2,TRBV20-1,TGCAGTGCTAGAGATCTGGGAATTAGCGGGAGGGCGACCAGCTACGAGCAGTACTTC,CSARDLGISGRATSYEQYF
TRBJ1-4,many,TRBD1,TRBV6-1,TGTGCCAGCACGGGACAGGGAGTCGGAAAACTGTTTTTT,CASTGQGVGKLFF
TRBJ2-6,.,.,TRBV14,TGTGCCAGCAGCCAAGGTGGCGGCGTCCTGACTTTC,CASSQGGGVLTF